This TCR beta chain was profiled in a study of monozygotic twins with inflammatory bowel disease. Overall study results and limits: Different subtypes (of T cells) could not be told apart from one another.

A total RNA quantity of 3500 ng went into each TCR library. For each CDR3 protein, TCRdb gives one entry from its re-call of the 5' RACE reads, without DNA. The listing contains about 380,000 distinct CDR3 sequences. Regarding this clonotype: As yet, its antigen is unknown.

Blood was drawn once per donor, and each sample measured approximately 2.5 ml. This TCR came from a human donor with ulcerative colitis or Crohn's disease, or a healthy co-twin of an affected twin (not recorded which). The sequenced sample was blood.

CDR3: CASSRGGALETQYF. The chain links TRBV7-2 to TRBJ2-5; TCRdb selects TRBD1, and the lack of DNA leaves this call unchecked. Germline V gives CDR1 SGHTA, CDR2 FQGNSA. The CDR3 covers 14 residues.